A single sample is the source of the 5 T cell receptor beta chains below, sequenced in a study of blood T cell repertoires in COVID-19. Profiling relied on immunoSEQ multiplex PCR, and the TCRdb table lists in-frame clones only, not all of them. The sample lists tens of thousands of clones, almost 90% occurring once. Sequencing was carried out using peripheral blood. All receptors derive from a man aged 60 to 69 with acute or convalescent COVID-19.

J is TRBJ2-2 and V is TRBV5-4, with 11 bases aligning to TRBD2. The germline V gene has CDR1 SGHNT and CDR2 YYREEE (reference sequence). This CDR3 comprises 15 residues. Germline trimming cut 1 base from V and 6 bases from J; bases unmatched to any gene: 2. CDR3 nucleotides: TGTGCCAGCAGCTTGACTAGCGGGAGACCCGGGGAGCTGTTTTTT. This sequence encodes CASSLTSGRPGELFF.

This sequence joins TRBV24-1 and TRBJ1-1, with D possibly matching TRBD1 (6 bases). CDR1 and CDR2 (germline): KGHDR, SFDVKD. V was trimmed by 10 bases and J by 5 bases, leaving 13 bases between them. CDR3 length: 12 residues. The CDR3 DNA reads as TGTGCCACACAGGGTCGGGGAACTGAAGCTTTCTTT. Protein: CATQGRGTEAFF.

The genes are TRBV10-3 and TRBJ1-5, with D tentatively TRBD1 (6 bases). Germline V gene sequence: CDR1 ENHRY, CDR2 SYGVKD. Trimming shortened V by 4 bases and J by 0 bases, and 16 bases separated the two germline ends. The CDR3 length is 17 residues. The CDR3 loop is CAISGAGAADSNQPQHF. CDR3 nucleotide sequence: TGTGCCATCAGTGGGGCGGGGGCAGCGGATAGCAATCAGCCCCAGCATTTT.

V is TRBV28 and J is TRBJ1-1; 8 positions match TRBD1. The junction had 9 bases not matched to a gene; V was cut back by 6 bases and J by 0 bases. Looked up from germline, CDR1 is MDHEN and CDR2 is SYDVKM. The CDR3 covers 16 residues. Written as DNA, the CDR3 is TGTGCCAGCAGCCCCGCCGGCAGGGGGCTGAACACTGAAGCTTTCTTT. It specifies CASSPAGRGLNTEAFF.

This clone has a single count. V gene TRBV5-1 combines with J gene TRBJ2-2, with TRBD1 identical over 8 bases. The CDR3 covers 15 residues. After removal of 5 bases from V and 6 bases from J, the junction contained 9 bases not matched to a gene. CDR1 and CDR2 (germline): SGHRS, YFSETQ. The CDR3 nucleotides are TGCGCCAGCAGTAATCCGTACAGGGGGGCCGGGGAGCTGTTTTTT. Encoded protein: CASSNPYRGAGELFF.